This is a list of T cell receptor beta chains from one sample in a study of T cells in Graves' hyperthyroidism and ophthalmopathy. TCRdb analysed the multiplex PCR reads with MiXCR anew, one entry per CDR3 protein. Of some 720,000 distinct CDR3 sequences in the sample, roughly 17% are singletons; the top ten hold around 7.7%. Material: blood. Receptor source: a man younger than 35 with Graves' hyperthyroidism. Each CDR3 is given with its conserved first and last residue. The order of the fields is CDR3 protein, CDR3 DNA, J gene, V gene, D gene, clone size. D genes are given only for firm matches. Rows may omit the clone size; those that give it use once, few, many or a size class.

CASSLGASILNEQFF TGCGCCAGCAGCTTGGGGGCCAGTATCCTAAATGAGCAGTTCTTC TRBJ2-1 TRBV5-1 NA few
CASSLKYLASYNEQFF TGTGCCAGCAGCTTAAAATATCTAGCGAGCTACAATGAGCAGTTCTTC TRBJ2-1 TRBV7-3 NA NA
CASSRVANTEAFF TGCGCCAGCAGCCGGGTAGCGAACACTGAAGCTTTCTTT TRBJ1-1 TRBV5-1 NA few
CAITPGLSSYEQYF TGTGCCATCACTCCGGGACTCAGCTCCTACGAGCAGTACTTC TRBJ2-7 TRBV10-3 NA many
CASSFREGTNTEAFF TGTGCCAGCAGCTTTAGGGAGGGAACGAACACTGAAGCTTTCTTT TRBJ1-1 TRBV11-3 NA many
CASSPNGVGEAFF TGTGCCAGCAGCCCCAACGGGGTGGGGGAAGCTTTCTTT TRBJ1-1 TRBV27 NA many
CASTSRGEEKLFF TGTGCCAGCACCTCAAGGGGGGAAGAAAAACTGTTTTTT TRBJ1-4 TRBV6-1 NA few
CASRLGTHGYTF TGTGCCAGCAGACTCGGGACGCATGGCTACACCTTC TRBJ1-2 TRBV6-1 NA many
CAWARTGTYEQYF TGTGCCTGGGCTAGGACAGGCACCTACGAGCAGTACTTC TRBJ2-7 TRBV30 TRBD1 NA
CASSLDSSYEQYF TGTGCCAGCAGCCTGGACAGTTCCTACGAGCAGTACTTC TRBJ2-7 TRBV12-3/TRBV12-4 NA many
CASSLWGRGRREQFF TGTGCCAGCAGTTTATGGGGGAGGGGGCGCCGGGAGCAGTTCTTC TRBJ2-1 TRBV12-3/TRBV12-4 NA many
CSVQGRRGVDEQFF TGCAGCGTCCAAGGACGCCGGGGTGTGGATGAGCAGTTCTTC TRBJ2-1 TRBV29-1 NA many
CASSELRNSPLHF TGTGCCAGCAGTGAACTTCGGAATTCACCCCTCCACTTT TRBJ1-6 TRBV6-4 NA NA
CSARDKMGASLGHYNEQFF TGCAGTGCTAGAGATAAGATGGGGGCTAGCCTGGGCCACTACAATGAGCAGTTCTTC TRBJ2-1 TRBV20-1 NA few
CSASGVRAGAPYEQYF TGCAGCGCCTCGGGGGTCCGAGCGGGAGCTCCCTACGAGCAGTACTTC TRBJ2-7 TRBV29-1 TRBD2 many
CASSLRGANTGELFF TGTGCCAGCAGTTTACGCGGAGCGAACACCGGGGAGCTGTTTTTT TRBJ2-2 TRBV12-3/TRBV12-4 NA few
CASNRREGGEQFF TGCGCCAGCAACCGGCGAGAAGGGGGTGAGCAGTTCTTC TRBJ2-1 TRBV5-1 NA many
CASSPVSLETQYF TGTGCCAGCAGCCCCGTGAGTCTGGAGACCCAGTACTTC TRBJ2-5 TRBV6-2/TRBV6-3 NA few
CAWSVGPTGYTF TGTGCCTGGAGTGTGGGGCCGACGGGCTACACCTTC TRBJ1-2 TRBV30 NA NA
CSARDPNHEAEAFF TGCAGTGCTAGAGATCCCAATCATGAGGCTGAAGCTTTCTTT TRBJ1-1 TRBV20-1 NA few
CASRPSLAKNIQYF TGTGCCAGCAGGCCAAGTTTAGCCAAAAACATTCAGTACTTC TRBJ2-4 TRBV28 NA NA
CASGWAGRQNTEAFF TGTGCCAGCGGTTGGGCCGGTCGGCAGAACACTGAAGCTTTCTTT TRBJ1-1 TRBV27 NA NA
CASRTPGQDSYEQYF TGTGCCAGCAGGACACCGGGACAGGACTCCTACGAGCAGTACTTC TRBJ2-7 TRBV28 TRBD1 many
CASSLYPSTVNSGNTIYF TGTGCCAGCAGTTTATACCCCTCCACGGTCAACTCTGGAAACACCATATATTTT TRBJ1-3 TRBV28 NA NA
CSAPPGGDVTDTQYF TGCAGTGCACCTCCCGGCGGGGACGTCACAGATACGCAGTATTTT TRBJ2-3 TRBV20-1 NA many
CATSRGLAGTDTQYF TGTGCCACCAGCAGGGGACTAGCGGGCACAGATACGCAGTATTTT TRBJ2-3 TRBV15 TRBD2 many